The 17 T cell receptor beta chains below come from one sample, sequenced in a study of blood T cell repertoires in COVID-19. The table came from immunoSEQ multiplex PCR; TCRdb's copy has only in-frame clones and leaves some out. The repertoire consists of roughly 260,000 clones, with around nine tenths occurring once and the leading ten covering under 2.5%. The sequenced material came from PBMCs or T cells enriched from blood (not recorded which). Receptors were obtained from a woman between 18 and 29 years old who had recovered from COVID-19.

The count of this clone is one. V gene TRBV27 combines with J gene TRBJ2-1; 10 positions match TRBD1. After removal of 6 bases from V and 8 bases from J, the junction contained 10 bases not matched to a gene. CDR1 and CDR2 (germline): MNHEY, SMNVEV (reference sequence). This CDR3 comprises 15 residues. CDR3 DNA: TGTGCCAGCAGCGCTCCAGGACAGGGGGTCGATGAGCAGTTCTTC. Translated, it gives CASSAPGQGVDEQFF.

The chain recombines TRBV3-1 (or the pseudogene TRBV3-2) with TRBJ1-4; no definite D call. Germline CDR1 LGHDT, CDR2 YNNKEL (reference sequence). The V end was cut by 1 base, the J end by 15 bases, with 12 bases between. The CDR3 consists of 12 residues. The CDR3 is CASSQVRTPLFF. The CDR3 DNA reads as TGTGCCAGCAGCCAAGTTCGCACACCGTTGTTTTTT.

V is TRBV11-3 and J is TRBJ2-5; 9 bases agree with TRBD2. Germline V gives CDR1 SGHNT, CDR2 YENEEA. J gave up 5 bases and V 1 base, and 5 bases lay outside the gene matches. CDR3 length: 15 residues. CDR3 sequence reads: CASSLGFSGSETQYF. CDR3 DNA sequence: TGTGCCAGCAGCTTAGGTTTTAGCGGGAGTGAGACCCAGTACTTC.

The V call is TRBV5-1, the J call TRBJ1-1; D gene unclear. Germline-derived CDR1 and CDR2 are SGHRS and YFSETQ. The CDR3 runs to 15 residues. Trimming left V 0 bases short and J 1 base short, with 10 bases between. The CDR3 reads CASSLGGSGNTEAFF. The CDR3 DNA reads TGCGCCAGCAGCTTGGGTGGGTCGGGGAACACTGAAGCTTTCTTT.

The chain combines TRBV9 with TRBJ1-3; D is perhaps TRBD1 (5 bases). Germline CDR1 reads SGDLS; CDR2 reads YYNGEE. The CDR3 length is 16 residues. The V and J ends lost 4 bases and 0 bases respectively, with 14 bases between them. The CDR3 sequence is CASSPGGGVSGNTIYF. The DNA of the CDR3 is TGTGCCAGCAGCCCGGGCGGGGGGGTCTCTGGAAACACCATATATTTT.

The rearrangement links TRBV28 to TRBJ1-1, with 9 bases fitting TRBD1. The CDR3 extends over 15 amino acids. Germline values: CDR1 MDHEN, CDR2 SYDVKM. V gave up 8 bases and J gave up 4 bases; unmatched junction bases: 11. CDR3 bases: TGTGCCAGCCGCGTAGGTACAGGGGGCTTCACTGAAGCTTTCTTT. Protein product: CASRVGTGGFTEAFF.

The chain couples TRBV7-2 to TRBJ1-1, with D unresolved. The CDR3 contains 12 residues. Germline V gene data show CDR1 as SGHTA and CDR2 as FQGNSA. With 1 base removed from V and 5 bases from J, the gap between germline ends came to 5 bases. The CDR3 coding sequence is TGTGCCAGCAGCTTAGACTGGACTGAAGCTTTCTTT. Its protein product is CASSLDWTEAFF.

The chain carries TRBV12-3 or TRBV12-4 and TRBJ1-2; D is ambiguous. This CDR3 is 13 amino acids long. Trimming cost V 6 bases and J 5 bases, with 13 bases left between them. DNA of the CDR3: TGTGCCAGCAGCCTGGCTGTTTTGTATGGCTACACCTTC. This encodes CASSLAVLYGYTF.

The chain carries TRBV28 and TRBJ1-2; 8 bases map to TRBD1. The CDR3 loop spans 16 amino acids. V was clipped by 6 bases and J by 4 bases; unmatched bases: 13. CDR1 and CDR2 (germline): MDHEN, SYDVKM. The CDR3 coding sequence is TGTGCCAGCAGCCCTACCGGGGACAGGACCTCCTATGGCTACACCTTC. Its protein is CASSPTGDRTSYGYTF.

J is TRBJ2-1 and V is TRBV5-5, with TRBD2 matching over 8 bases. CDR3 size: 15 residues. Germline lookup yields CDR1 SGHKS and CDR2 YYEKEE (reference sequence). V shed 6 bases and J 4 bases; nucleotides not matched to a gene: 9. The CDR3 coding sequence is TGTGCCAGCACCCCGTCGGGGGGGATTTACAATGAGCAGTTCTTC. As protein: CASTPSGGIYNEQFF.

CDR3 nucleotide sequence: TGTGCCAGCAGTTCCAGCGGGAGTCTTAATTACAATGAGCAGTTCTTC. Translation: CASSSSGSLNYNEQFF. This chain joins TRBV28 and TRBJ2-1; 8 bases match TRBD2. The CDR3 contains 16 residues. Germline V lookup: CDR1 MDHEN, CDR2 SYDVKM. The trim removed 4 bases at V and 4 bases at J, leaving 9 bases unmatched.

The chain employs TRBV23-1 and TRBJ1-1; D perhaps matches TRBD1 (5 bases). TRBV23-1 is noted as an ORF with a role that remains uncertain. This CDR3 has 17 amino acids. V was shortened by 0 bases and J by 1 base, with 15 bases between the two germline ends. This CDR3 is CASSQSKGRGGNTEAFF. Written as DNA, the CDR3 is TGCGCCAGCAGTCAATCAAAGGGGCGCGGCGGGAACACTGAAGCTTTCTTT.

This clone was recorded a few times. The chain has TRBV6-5 and TRBJ2-3, with D possibly TRBD2 on 6 matching bases. With 4 bases removed from V and 2 bases from J, the gap between germline ends came to 13 bases. This CDR3 has 15 residues. Germline V gene lookup returns CDR1 MNHEY and CDR2 SVGAGI. The CDR3 region has the DNA TGTGCCAGCAGTTCCGGGGAGGATCACACAGATACGCAGTATTTT. Its translation: CASSSGEDHTDTQYF.

The V call is TRBV5-1, the J call TRBJ1-4; 11 positions agree with TRBD1. J gave up 7 bases and V 3 bases, and 11 bases lay outside the gene matches. Germline loops: CDR1 SGHRS, CDR2 YFSETQ. This CDR3 spans 17 amino acids. DNA of the CDR3: TGCGCCAGCAGCTCATGGACAGGGGGCGGTGGTAGTGAAAAACTGTTTTTT. This codes for CASSSWTGGGGSEKLFF. Based on the CDR3 plus reference TRBV5-1 and TRBJ1-4, the full variable domain is KAGVTQTPRYLIKTRGQQVTLSCSPISGHRSVSWYQQTPGQGLQFLFEYFSETQRNKGNFPGRFSGRQFSNSRSEMNVSTLELGDSALYLCASSSWTGGGGSEKLFFGSGTQLSVL.

The rearrangement joins TRBV2 to TRBJ2-1; D unresolved. V shed 5 bases and J shed 7 bases, with 6 bases lying between them. Germline V CDR1 and CDR2: SNHLY, FYNNEI. This CDR3 contains 11 residues. This chain's CDR3 is CASSFKNEQFF. CDR3 bases: TGTGCCAGCAGTTTCAAAAATGAGCAGTTCTTC.

The V call is TRBV7-9, the J call TRBJ2-7; no definite D call. V shed 3 bases and J shed 6 bases, with 12 bases lying between them. This CDR3 contains 13 residues. CDR1 is SEHNR, CDR2 FQNEAQ, per germline (reference sequence). CDR3 in DNA: TGTGCCAGCAGCTTGCCTTCCCCCGGCGAGCAGTACTTC. Protein product: CASSLPSPGEQYF.

J is TRBJ2-5 and V is TRBV2; unclear D gene. The CDR3 runs 12 residues. Trimming shortened V by 4 bases and J by 2 bases, and 5 bases separated the two germline ends. Germline values: CDR1 SNHLY, CDR2 FYNNEI. CDR3 DNA sequence: TGTGCCAGCAGTGGGAGACAAGAGACCCAGTACTTC. Its translation: CASSGRQETQYF.